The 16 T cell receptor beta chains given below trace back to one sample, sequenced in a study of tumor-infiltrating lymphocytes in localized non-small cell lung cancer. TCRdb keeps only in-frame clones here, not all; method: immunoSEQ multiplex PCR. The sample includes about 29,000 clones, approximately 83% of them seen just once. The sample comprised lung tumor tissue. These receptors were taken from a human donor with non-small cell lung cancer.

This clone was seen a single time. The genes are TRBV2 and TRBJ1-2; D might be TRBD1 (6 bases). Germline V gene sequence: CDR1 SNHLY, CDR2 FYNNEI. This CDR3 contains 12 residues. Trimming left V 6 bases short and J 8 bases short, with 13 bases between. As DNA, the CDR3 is TGTGCCAGCAGGGGGTACAGGGAAGGCTACACCTTC. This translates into CASRGYREGYTF.

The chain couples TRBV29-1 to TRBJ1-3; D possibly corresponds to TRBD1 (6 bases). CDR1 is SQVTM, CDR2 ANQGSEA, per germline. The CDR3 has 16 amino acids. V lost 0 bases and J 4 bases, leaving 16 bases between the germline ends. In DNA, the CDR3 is TGCAGCGTTGAAGACCTCACGGGGGCAAGAGGAAACACCATATATTTT. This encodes CSVEDLTGARGNTIYF.

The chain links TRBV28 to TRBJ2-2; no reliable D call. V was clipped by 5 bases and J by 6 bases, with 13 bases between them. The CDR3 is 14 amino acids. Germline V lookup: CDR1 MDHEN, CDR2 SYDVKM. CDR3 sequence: CASSPHTAPGELFF. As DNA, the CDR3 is TGTGCCAGCAGTCCCCACACCGCCCCCGGGGAGCTGTTTTTT.

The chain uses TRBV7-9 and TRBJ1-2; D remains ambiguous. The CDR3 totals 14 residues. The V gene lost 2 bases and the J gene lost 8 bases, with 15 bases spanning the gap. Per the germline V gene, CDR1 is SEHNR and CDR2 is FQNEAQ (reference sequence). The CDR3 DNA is TGTGCCAGCAGCTTAAACGGCTCCCCGGGGGGCTACACCTTC. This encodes CASSLNGSPGGYTF.

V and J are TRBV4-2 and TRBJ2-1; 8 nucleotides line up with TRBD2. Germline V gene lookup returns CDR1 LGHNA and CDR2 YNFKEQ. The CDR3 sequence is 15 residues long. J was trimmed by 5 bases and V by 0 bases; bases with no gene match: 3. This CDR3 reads CASSQDSRGDNEQFF. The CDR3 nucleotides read TGTGCCAGCAGCCAAGATTCGCGGGGGGACAATGAGCAGTTCTTC.

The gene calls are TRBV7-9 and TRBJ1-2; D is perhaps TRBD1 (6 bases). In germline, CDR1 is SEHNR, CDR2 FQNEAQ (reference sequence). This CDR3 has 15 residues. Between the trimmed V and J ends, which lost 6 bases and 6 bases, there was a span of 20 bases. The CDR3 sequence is CASSLTGIRVDGYTF. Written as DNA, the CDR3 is TGTGCCAGCAGTCTTACAGGGATTAGGGTCGATGGCTACACCTTC.

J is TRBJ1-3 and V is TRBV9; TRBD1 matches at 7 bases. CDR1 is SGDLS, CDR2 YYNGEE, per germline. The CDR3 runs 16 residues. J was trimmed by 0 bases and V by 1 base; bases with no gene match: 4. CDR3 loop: CASSVRGDSSGNTIYF. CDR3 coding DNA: TGTGCCAGCAGCGTAAGGGGGGACAGCTCTGGAAACACCATATATTTT.

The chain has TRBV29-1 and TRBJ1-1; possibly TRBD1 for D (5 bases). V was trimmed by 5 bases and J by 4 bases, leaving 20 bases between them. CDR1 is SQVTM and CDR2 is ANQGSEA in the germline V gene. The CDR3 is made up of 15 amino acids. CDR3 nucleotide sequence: TGCAGCGTTTACATACCCAAGGCAGGGACCACTGAAGCTTTCTTT. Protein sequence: CSVYIPKAGTTEAFF.

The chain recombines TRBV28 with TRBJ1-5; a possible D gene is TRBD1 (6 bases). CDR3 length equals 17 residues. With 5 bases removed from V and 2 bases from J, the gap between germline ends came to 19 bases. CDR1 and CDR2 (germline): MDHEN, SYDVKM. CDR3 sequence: CASSGVTGLEGNQPQHF. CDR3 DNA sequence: TGTGCCAGCAGTGGAGTTACAGGGTTAGAAGGCAATCAGCCCCAGCATTTT.

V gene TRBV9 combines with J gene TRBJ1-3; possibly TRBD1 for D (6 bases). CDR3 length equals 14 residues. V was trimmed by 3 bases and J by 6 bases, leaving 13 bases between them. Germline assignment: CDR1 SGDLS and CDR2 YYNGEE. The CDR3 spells CASSGEGGLNTIYF. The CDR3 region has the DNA TGTGCCAGCAGCGGAGAAGGGGGGCTAAACACCATATATTTT.

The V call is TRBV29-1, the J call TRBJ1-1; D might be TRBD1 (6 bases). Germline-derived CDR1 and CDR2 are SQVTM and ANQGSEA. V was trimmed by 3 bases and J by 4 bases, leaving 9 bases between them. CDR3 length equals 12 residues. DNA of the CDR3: TGCAGCGTTGACAGGGGACGCACTGAAGCTTTCTTT. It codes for CSVDRGRTEAFF.

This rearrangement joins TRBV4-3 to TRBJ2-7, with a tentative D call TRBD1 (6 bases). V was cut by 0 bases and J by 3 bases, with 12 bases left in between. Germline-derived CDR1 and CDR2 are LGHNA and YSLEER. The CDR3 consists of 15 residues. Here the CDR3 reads CASSQDLDSVYEQYF. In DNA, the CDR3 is TGCGCCAGCAGCCAAGATCTGGACAGTGTCTACGAGCAGTACTTC.

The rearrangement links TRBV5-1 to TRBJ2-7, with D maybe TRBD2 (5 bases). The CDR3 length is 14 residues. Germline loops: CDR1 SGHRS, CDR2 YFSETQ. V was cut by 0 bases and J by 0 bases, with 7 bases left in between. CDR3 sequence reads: CASSLGGSSYEQYF. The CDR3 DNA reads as TGCGCCAGCAGCTTGGGAGGGTCCTCCTACGAGCAGTACTTC.

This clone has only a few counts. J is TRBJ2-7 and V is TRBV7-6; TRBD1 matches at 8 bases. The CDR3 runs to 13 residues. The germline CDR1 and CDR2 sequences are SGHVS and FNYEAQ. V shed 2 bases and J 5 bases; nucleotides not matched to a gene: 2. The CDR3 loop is CASSLPGGNEQYF. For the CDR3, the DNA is TGTGCCAGCAGCTTACCAGGGGGCAACGAGCAGTACTTC. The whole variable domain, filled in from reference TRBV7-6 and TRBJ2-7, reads GAGVSQSPRYKVTKRGQDVALRCDPISGHVSLYWYRQALGQGPEFLTYFNYEAQQDKSGLPNDRFSAERPEGSISTLTIQRTEQRDSAMYRCASSLPGGNEQYFGPGTRLTVT.

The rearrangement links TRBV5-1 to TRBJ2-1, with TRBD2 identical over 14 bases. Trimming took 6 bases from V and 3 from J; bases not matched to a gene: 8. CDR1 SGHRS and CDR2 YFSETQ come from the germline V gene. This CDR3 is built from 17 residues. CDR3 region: CASMGGGLAGDYNEQFF. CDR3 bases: TGCGCCAGCATGGGAGGGGGACTAGCGGGGGACTACAATGAGCAGTTCTTC.

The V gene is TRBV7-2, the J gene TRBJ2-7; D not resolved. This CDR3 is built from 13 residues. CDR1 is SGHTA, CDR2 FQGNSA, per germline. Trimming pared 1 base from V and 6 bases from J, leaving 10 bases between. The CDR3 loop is CASSLGASPEQYF. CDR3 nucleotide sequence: TGTGCCAGCAGCTTAGGGGCAAGCCCCGAGCAGTACTTC.